Listed below are T cell receptor beta chains from one sample, sequenced in a study of shared clonotypes between healthy human individuals. Profiled with immunoSEQ multiplex PCR; TCRdb holds only in-frame clones, not every one. The sample contains about 360,000 clones, more than 60% of which appear only once. Specimen: memory CD4+ T cells sorted from blood. The receptors here all came from a young man in good health. CDR3s include the opening cysteine and the closing phenylalanine or tryptophan. A D gene is named only where the DNA matches it firmly. Only part of the rows carry a size: once, few, many, or a class if the clone is expanded.

cdr3_nt,cdr3_aa,v_call,cdr3_length,d_call,clone_size,j_call
TGCGCCAGCAGCCGGCAGGGGAGGGAGACCCAGTACTTC,CASSRQGRETQYF,TRBV4-3,13,NA,NA,TRBJ2-5
TGTGCCAGTAGTGCCACCCTAGCGGGAGCGCAGTTCTTC,CASSATLAGAQFF,TRBV19,13,TRBD2,NA,TRBJ2-1
TGTGCCAGCAGCTCGCAGGGTCCCGGGACTAGCGGCACAGATACGCAGTATTTT,CASSSQGPGTSGTDTQYF,TRBV13,18,TRBD2,NA,TRBJ2-3
TGTGCCAGCAGCACGGCGCCTACAGATACCCCCTACGAGCAGTACTTC,CASSTAPTDTPYEQYF,TRBV12-1,16,NA,few,TRBJ2-7
TGTGCCAGCAGCCAAGGAGGAGGGTTTGCAGATACGCAGTATTTT,CASSQGGGFADTQYF,TRBV9,15,NA,NA,TRBJ2-3
TGTGCCAGCAGCAAACGTGGAGGGGGGGGCACTGAAGCTTTCTTT,CASSKRGGGGTEAFF,TRBV7-9,15,NA,NA,TRBJ1-1
TGTGCCAGTAATCCTTCGGCGGGCGGTCAGCCCCAGCATTTT,CASNPSAGGQPQHF,TRBV19,14,NA,NA,TRBJ1-5
TGTGCCAGCAGACCCGACAGGGGTAATTCACCCCTCCACTTT,CASRPDRGNSPLHF,TRBV2,14,TRBD1,NA,TRBJ1-6
TGTGCCACTAGGACGGCGGCAGCCTACGAGCAGTACTTC,CATRTAAAYEQYF,TRBV6-5,13,NA,NA,TRBJ2-7
TGTGCCTGGGGGTGGGGGTCGTGGTACACCATATATTTT,CAWGWGSWYTIYF,TRBV30,13,NA,NA,TRBJ1-3
TGTGCCAGCAGTCCGGGACGGGGCAATCAGCCCCAGCATTTT,CASSPGRGNQPQHF,TRBV7-2,14,NA,NA,TRBJ1-5
TGTGCCAGCATGCAAGATTCTGGAAACACCATATATTTT,CASMQDSGNTIYF,TRBV2,13,NA,NA,TRBJ1-3
TGTGCCAGCAGTTTAAGGGCAAATGAAGCTTTCTTT,CASSLRANEAFF,TRBV28,12,NA,NA,TRBJ1-1
TGTGCCAGCTCACCTACTACTACGACCGGGGAGCTGTTTTTT,CASSPTTTTGELFF,TRBV18,14,NA,NA,TRBJ2-2
TGTGCCAGCTCACCACGGTCGAAGGGGTCTGGCACAGATACGCAGTATTTT,CASSPRSKGSGTDTQYF,TRBV18,17,NA,few,TRBJ2-3
TGTGCCAGCGTTAGGGACACCACTTCCTACGAGCAGTACTTC,CASVRDTTSYEQYF,TRBV2,14,NA,NA,TRBJ2-7
TGTGCCATCAGTCCTCACGGGGACTCCAGCTACAATGAGCAGTTCTTC,CAISPHGDSSYNEQFF,TRBV10-3,16,NA,NA,TRBJ2-1
TGTGCCAGCAGCGTAGTGCTAGCGGGAGTCGATGAGCAGTTCTTC,CASSVVLAGVDEQFF,TRBV9,15,TRBD2,NA,TRBJ2-1
TGTGCCAGCAGCTTAGCAACTAACTATGAGCAGTTCTTC,CASSLATNYEQFF,TRBV7-8,13,NA,many,TRBJ2-1
TGTGCCAGCAGCTTTCTCCTCGGCCAGACCTACAATGAGCAGTTCTTC,CASSFLLGQTYNEQFF,TRBV7-9,16,NA,NA,TRBJ2-1
TGTGCCAGCAGTCCTCCGACAGGGAACAATCAGCCCCAGCATTTT,CASSPPTGNNQPQHF,TRBV28,15,TRBD1,NA,TRBJ1-5
TGCGCCAGCAGCTTGATCGGGGGATACGGGGAAAAACTGTTTTTT,CASSLIGGYGEKLFF,TRBV5-1,15,NA,few,TRBJ1-4
TGTGCCAGCAGCTCGGGCGGGAGACAAGGAAACTATGGCTACACCTTC,CASSSGGRQGNYGYTF,TRBV7-9,16,NA,NA,TRBJ1-2
TGTGCCAGCGGGAACGGGATTTCCTACGAGCAGTACTTC,CASGNGISYEQYF,TRBV6-6,13,NA,NA,TRBJ2-7
TGTGCCAGCAAATCACCGATCGGGAGGAGCCCTAGGTCCTACAATGAGCAGTTCTTC,CASKSPIGRSPRSYNEQFF,TRBV27,19,TRBD2,few,TRBJ2-1
TGTGCCATCACCTCCGACAGGGAAAGTTACGAGCAGTACTTC,CAITSDRESYEQYF,TRBV10-3,14,TRBD1,NA,TRBJ2-7
TGTGCCAGCAGCTTAGACCGGGACAGGGGCCCTGAAGCTTTCTTT,CASSLDRDRGPEAFF,TRBV7-9,15,TRBD1,NA,TRBJ1-1
TGTGCCAGCAGCAGCGGGACAGGGGACCATGGCTACACCTTC,CASSSGTGDHGYTF,TRBV9,14,TRBD1,NA,TRBJ1-2
TGTGCCAGCAGCTTAGACAGGGTGTCCTACAATGAGCAGTTCTTC,CASSLDRVSYNEQFF,TRBV7-2,15,NA,NA,TRBJ2-1
TGTGCCAGCAGCTTAGAACTAGCGGGAGTAAGCACCGGGGAGCTGTTTTTT,CASSLELAGVSTGELFF,TRBV5-4,17,TRBD2,NA,TRBJ2-2
TGTGCCTCACGAAACAGGGCTACTGGAAACACCATATATTTT,CASRNRATGNTIYF,TRBV6-1,14,NA,once,TRBJ1-3
TGTGCCAGCAGCCGGATCGAAGGCGAGCAGTACTTC,CASSRIEGEQYF,TRBV5-4,12,NA,NA,TRBJ2-7
TGTGCCAGCAGCCGGACAACCGGAAACACCATATATTTT,CASSRTTGNTIYF,TRBV6-6,13,NA,medium-sized,TRBJ1-3
TGTGCCAGCACCCGGGAGGGGGCAATAGATGAGCAGTTCTTC,CASTREGAIDEQFF,TRBV2,14,NA,NA,TRBJ2-1
TGCGCCAGCAGCCAATCAGGACTAGCGGGAGTTTCAGATACGCAGTATTTT,CASSQSGLAGVSDTQYF,TRBV4-1,17,TRBD2,few,TRBJ2-3
TGTGCCAGCAGCACGGGACTACCCTCCGGGGAGCTGTTTTTT,CASSTGLPSGELFF,TRBV5-8,14,TRBD2,NA,TRBJ2-2
TGTGCCAGCAGCTTAACGGGAGAAAACTACAATGAGCAGTTCTTC,CASSLTGENYNEQFF,TRBV7-9,15,NA,NA,TRBJ2-1
TGTGCCAGCAGCCCTCGACCCGTCGGGGGCACTGAAGCTTTCTTT,CASSPRPVGGTEAFF,TRBV7-2,15,NA,NA,TRBJ1-1
TGTGCCAGCAGCTTAGTCCCATTAGGACTAGCGGGACTAGAGACCCAGTACTTC,CASSLVPLGLAGLETQYF,TRBV7-2,18,TRBD2,NA,TRBJ2-5
TGTGCCAGCTCACCACCGAGGACAGGGGTGAACACCATATATTTT,CASSPPRTGVNTIYF,TRBV18,15,TRBD1,NA,TRBJ1-3
TGTGCCAGCAGCTTAATCCGGGACGGCCGTTCGAACACCGGGGAGCTGTTTTTT,CASSLIRDGRSNTGELFF,TRBV13,18,NA,NA,TRBJ2-2
TGTGCCAGCAGTTACTGGACTAGCGGCTCCTACGAGCAGTACTTC,CASSYWTSGSYEQYF,TRBV6-5,15,TRBD2,NA,TRBJ2-7